Shown below are 11 T cell receptor beta chains from a single sample sequenced in a study of OX40 agonist ivuxolimab in advanced cancers. Produced via immunoSEQ multiplex PCR; TCRdb's table is partial and in-frame only. The table shows some 80,000 clones, with 84% occurring only once. The starting material was CD4+ or CD8+ T cells sorted from blood, obtained in a trial of the OX40 agonist ivuxolimab. The receptors here all came from an adult with an advanced solid tumor such as melanoma, head and neck, liver or kidney cancer.

The V call is TRBV7-2, the J call TRBJ1-1; a possible D gene is TRBD1 (6 bases). The ends were cut back, 2 bases at V and 4 bases at J, with 11 bases in the middle. Germline assignment: CDR1 SGHTA and CDR2 FQGNSA. The CDR3 covers 14 residues. CDR3 sequence: CASSLWGGGTEAFF. The CDR3 DNA follows: TGTGCCAGCAGCTTATGGGGGGGCGGCACTGAAGCTTTCTTT.

The chain combines TRBV19 with TRBJ2-1; the D gene is possibly TRBD1 (5 bases). The CDR3 is 14 residues long. V lost 3 bases, J lost 9 bases, and 15 bases lay in between. Germline CDR1 reads LNHDA; CDR2 reads SQIVND (reference sequence). CDR3 in amino acids: CASSIDLQVSEQFF. CDR3 DNA sequence: TGTGCCAGTAGTATCGATCTACAGGTGAGTGAGCAGTTCTTC.

CDR3 in DNA: TGTGCCAGCAGCGCTAGCGGGCAACTCTGGGGACAGGGCGATGGCTACACCTTC. Encoded protein: CASSASGQLWGQGDGYTF. V usage is TRBV11-2 and J usage is TRBJ1-2; TRBD1 matches 9 bases. There are 18 residues in the CDR3. Per the germline V gene, CDR1 is SGHAT and CDR2 is FQNNGV. Germline trimming cut 5 bases from V and 6 bases from J; bases unmatched to any gene: 19.

The J gene is TRBJ1-3, the V gene TRBV7-4; the match to TRBD1 covers 10 bases. The length of the CDR3 is 17 residues. With 4 bases clipped from V and 3 bases from J, the junction kept 9 bases outside the gene matches. In germline, CDR1 is SGHVT, CDR2 SQSDAQ. CDR3 amino acids: CASSYPGQGLFGNTIYF. The DNA for the CDR3 is TGTGCCAGCAGCTACCCGGGACAGGGGCTGTTTGGAAACACCATATATTTT.

CDR3 loop: CAISETANTEAFF. The CDR3 DNA sequence: TGTGCCATCAGTGAGACAGCGAACACTGAAGCTTTCTTT. This chain connects TRBV10-3 to TRBJ1-1; D unclear. Trimming shortened V by 2 bases and J by 1 base, and 5 bases separated the two germline ends. This CDR3 spans 13 amino acids. Germline-derived CDR1 and CDR2 are ENHRY and SYGVKD.

This clone has only one observation. The rearrangement uses TRBV4-1 and TRBJ2-1, with TRBD2 matching over 11 bases. The CDR3 is 14 amino acids. The junction had 4 bases not matched to a gene; V was cut back by 5 bases and J by 7 bases. Germline V CDR1 and CDR2: MGHRA, YSYEKL. The chain's CDR3 is CASSFSGRGNEQFF. As DNA, the CDR3 is TGCGCCAGCAGCTTTAGCGGGAGGGGTAATGAGCAGTTCTTC.

The V and J genes are TRBV19 and TRBJ1-6, with 7 positions matching TRBD1. The V gene's germline CDR1 is LNHDA and CDR2 SQIVND (reference sequence). Losses at the gene ends were 3 bases for V and 7 bases for J; bases not matched to a gene: 6. This CDR3 spans 15 amino acids. CDR3 bases: TGTGCCAGTAGTATTTACTCGGGACAGAATTCACCCCTCCACTTT. Its protein product is CASSIYSGQNSPLHF.

This clone has more than one count but fewer than ten. The chain uses TRBV15 and TRBJ2-5; D may correspond to TRBD1 or TRBD2 (5 bases each). This CDR3 has 12 residues. Trimming removed 6 bases at V and 5 bases at J, with 10 bases between. The germline V gene has CDR1 LNHNV and CDR2 YYDKDF (reference sequence). The DNA of the CDR3 is TGTGCCACCAGGACCGAGGGGGAGACCCAGTACTTC. Its translation is CATRTEGETQYF.

This clone showed up just a few times. The V call is TRBV29-1, the J call TRBJ1-1; D ambiguous. The length of the CDR3 is 13 residues. Germline V gene data show CDR1 as SQVTM and CDR2 as ANQGSEA. V was shortened by 1 base and J by 4 bases, with 10 bases between the two germline ends. The CDR3 DNA reads as TGCAGCGTTGAAGTTGGGAGAGGCACTGAAGCTTTCTTT. Translated: CSVEVGRGTEAFF.

The chain joins TRBV5-1 to TRBJ1-1; a possible D gene is TRBD1 (6 bases). Germline CDR1 reads SGHRS; CDR2 reads YFSETQ. V dropped 2 bases and J dropped 5 bases, with 13 bases sitting between them. The CDR3 consists of 14 residues. CDR3 in DNA: TGCGCCAGCAGCTTCGCCGGGGGGCAAACTGAAGCTTTCTTT. Translating gives CASSFAGGQTEAFF.

The gene calls are TRBV6-1 and TRBJ1-3, with 9 nucleotides matching TRBD1. This CDR3 contains 15 residues. The junction had 11 bases not matched to a gene; V was cut back by 10 bases and J by 4 bases. Germline loops: CDR1 MNHNS, CDR2 SASEGT. The CDR3 DNA is TGTGCCACCTCCCGGGACAGGGTTACGGGAAACACCATATATTTT. This encodes CATSRDRVTGNTIYF.